This TCR beta chain was documented in a study of blood T cells in healthy people across ages. Study-level points and caveats: Long-lived and aged donors differed, with more naive CD4+ cells and higher diversity in the long-lived.

Together with a sample-barcoded 5' primer, a J-beta primer mix was included in a second PCR lasting about 7 to 11 cycles. TCRdb redid the calling of the 5' RACE reads with MiXCR, one entry per CDR3 protein. The repertoire consists of 1,800,000 or so distinct CDR3 sequences, with about two fifths occurring once and the leading ten covering under 30%. V was cut by 4 bases and J by 0 bases, with 9 bases left in between. The CDR3 is 14 amino acids. Per the germline V gene, CDR1 is MDHEN and CDR2 is SYDVKM. This clonotype came up a few times. Its matching antigen is unknown. Sequencing was performed on blood. This chain links TRBV28 with TRBJ1-1; D gene unclear. This TCR was recovered from a human donor in good health. The DNA of the CDR3 is TGTGCCAGCAGTTCTGGACGGATGAACACTGAAGCTTTCTTT. Amino acids: CASSSGRMNTEAFF. Supplemented by reference TRBV28 and TRBJ1-1, the full variable domain reads DVKVTQSSRYLVKRTGEKVFLECVQDMDHENMFWYRQDPGLGLRLIYFSYDVKMKEKGDIPEGYSVSREKKERFSLILESASTNQTSMYLCASSSGRMNTEAFFGQGTRLTVV.